This record covers a single T cell receptor beta chain. Germline lookup yields CDR1 SGHDN and CDR2 FVKESK. The CDR3 sequence is 16 residues long. V lost 2 bases to trimming and J lost 4 bases; unmatched junction nucleotides: 4. The sample comes from a study of OX40 agonist ivuxolimab in advanced cancers. Study in general: Ivuxolimab, an agonist antibody against OX40 (CD134), was given to patients.

TCRdb keeps only in-frame clones here, not all; method: immunoSEQ multiplex PCR. The table lists roughly 70,000 clones, 85% of them singletons. This specimen consisted of CD4+ or CD8+ T cells sorted from blood, obtained in a trial of the OX40 agonist ivuxolimab. The genes are TRBV14 and TRBJ2-3, with 12 bases that match TRBD2. The sequence derives from an adult with an advanced solid tumor such as melanoma, head and neck, liver or kidney cancer. The DNA for the CDR3 is TGTGCCAGCAGCCAACTAGCGGGGGGGCTATCAGATACGCAGTATTTT. It is translated as CASSQLAGGLSDTQYF.